This T cell receptor beta chain was identified during a study of OX40 agonist ivuxolimab in advanced cancers. Study at large: The study enrolled dose-escalation patients with hepatocellular carcinoma, melanoma, renal cell or head and neck cancer. Partial responses were observed in three patients, of whom one had hepatocellular carcinoma and two had cutaneous melanoma. Of the participants, under 50% had some prior anti-PD-1, anti-PD-L1 or anti-CTLA-4 therapy, which was allowed.

The timepoints at which blood was sampled were baseline, cycle 4 day 1, and cycle 7 day 1. CDR3 length: 17 residues. The germline CDR1 and CDR2 sequences are SGHTA and FQGNSA. The V and J ends lost 5 bases and 8 bases, in that order; junction bases with no gene match: 16. Sequenced by immunoSEQ multiplex PCR; TCRdb stores in-frame clones only, minus some. The sample shows around 20,000 clones, 65% to 80% of them seen only once. The receptor comes from an adult with an advanced solid tumor such as melanoma, head and neck, liver or kidney cancer. The source was CD4+ or CD8+ T cells sorted from blood, collected in a trial of the OX40 agonist ivuxolimab. The chain combines TRBV7-2 with TRBJ2-1; TRBD1 agrees at 9 bases. CDR3 nucleotide sequence: TGTGCCAGCAGCATCAGGGGGAGGGACAGGGTTGTCCATGAGCAGTTCTTC. Protein: CASSIRGRDRVVHEQFF.